Listed here is a single TCR beta chain. The data were taken from a study of CD8+CD57+ T cells in acquired aplastic anemia. Genomic DNA constituted the template upon which TCR beta VDJ and CDR3 profiling was performed. TCRdb used MiXCR to reprocess the reads, holding one entry per CDR3 protein. The sample includes roughly 190,000 distinct CDR3 sequences, 40% to 55% of them seen just once. Looked up from germline, CDR1 is LNHNV and CDR2 is YYDKDF (reference sequence). The V and J ends lost 0 bases and 10 bases, in that order; junction bases with no gene match: 11. The CDR3 has 18 residues. In patients chosen for sequencing, flow cytometry had shown CD8+CD57+ cell expansion. Each patient gave a blood sample that was collected before any therapy had been received.

The sequenced material came from sorted CD4+, CD8+, or CD8+CD57+ T cells (not recorded which) from PBMCs. The rearrangement links TRBV15 to TRBJ2-1, with 14 bases that match TRBD2. This clonotype was sampled from a human donor with aplastic anemia. In DNA form, the CDR3 reads TGTGCCACCAGCAGAGATCCACCGGGACTAGCGGGGGTTGGAGAGCAGTTCTTC. Translating it yields CATSRDPPGLAGVGEQFF.